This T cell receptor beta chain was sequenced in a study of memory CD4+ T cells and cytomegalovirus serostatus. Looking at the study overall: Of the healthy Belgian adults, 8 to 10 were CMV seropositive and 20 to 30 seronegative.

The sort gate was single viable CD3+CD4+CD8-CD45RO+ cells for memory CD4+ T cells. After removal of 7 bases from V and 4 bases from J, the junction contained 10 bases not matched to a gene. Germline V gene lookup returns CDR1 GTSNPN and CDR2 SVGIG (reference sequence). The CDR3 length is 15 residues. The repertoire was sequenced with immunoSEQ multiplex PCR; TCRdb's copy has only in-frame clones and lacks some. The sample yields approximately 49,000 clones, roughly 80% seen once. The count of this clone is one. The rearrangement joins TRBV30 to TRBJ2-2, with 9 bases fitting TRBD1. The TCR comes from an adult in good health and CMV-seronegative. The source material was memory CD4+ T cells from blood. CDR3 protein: CALKQGARVTGELFF. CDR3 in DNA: TGTGCCTTGAAACAGGGGGCGCGAGTCACCGGGGAGCTGTTTTTT.